This record covers a single T cell receptor (beta chain). This clonotype was seen ten or more times. Its antigen remains undetermined. Within one base of it there is no much larger clone, and no base qualities were kept. The library was obtained by 5' RACE. Sequencing used a NextSeq 500. The TCR library protocol attached a unique molecular identifier to each TCR cDNA molecule to allow correction of PCR and sequencing errors. The paper's data handling went like this. TCR identification, UMI-based error correction and CDR3 extraction were all carried out with Decombinator tools. TCRs above a frequency of 2 per 1,000, corresponding to the top 1% of the tumor frequency distribution, were defined as expanded. Renyi diversity was calculated using the R vegan package after each repertoire was subsampled 100 times to 5,000 TCRs. To build CDR3 similarity networks, amino acid triplet string-kernel similarity was used, and CDR3s were connected when their pairwise similarity was above 0.82. TCRdb reran the public reads through fastp at Q25 and MiXCR, keeping productive beta chains. Every distinct CDR3 protein forms one entry, paired with its most common genes and DNA. The V and J calls and clone size come from TCRdb's table, not from the authors' own analysis. The sample table contains 17,000 or so distinct CDR3 sequences; only one count was recorded for 9% to 10% of them. 36% of the sample rests with the top ten.

The time point label, read with the paper, signifies: blood at routine non-recurrence follow-up after resection. TCR sequencing used whole RNA extracted from tumor and nontumor lung tissue, or from cryopreserved PBMC samples, without cell sorting. Only patients with enough RNA available from two or more tumor regions were chosen for TCR sequencing. The sample comes from a study of spatial heterogeneity in lung cancer (dated by TCRdb to 2018 to 2020). With regard to the full study: The donors were approximately 70 patients from the lung TRACERx cohort who had early-stage, untreated non-small cell lung cancer. TCR repertoire features were related to nonsynonymous mutation counts determined by whole-exome sequencing of tumor tissue. In non-small cell lung cancer, the study quantitatively compared TCR alpha and beta repertoires across several tumor regions, matched nontumor lung, and blood. Beta-chain transcripts were consistently detected in greater numbers than alpha-chain transcripts, which likely reflected higher beta-chain transcript abundance. Follow-up PBMC samples were sequenced whenever available, with a median time to follow-up of roughly 26 months after resection. In the raw uncorrected reads, each unique combination of TCR and UMI appeared on average more than ten times. Both alpha and beta chains were TCR-sequenced in around 220 tumor regions, about 69 matched nontumor lung samples and around 50 PBMC samples obtained at surgery.

The germline V gene sets CDR1 to MNHNS and CDR2 to SASEGT. The CDR3 contains 16 residues, cysteine and phenylalanine counted. Only CDR3 DNA is held: 48 bases, read in frame from base 1. V was cut back by 4 bases and J by 0 bases, leaving a gap of 12 bases between them. Results the study describes overall, beyond this receptor: Confirming at a functional level the hypothesis that regional TCRs recognize regional mutations was considered to require additional single-cell paired TCR alpha and beta sequencing. Comparisons of baseline and follow-up blood repertoires included only 14 patients. Ubiquitous expanded tumor TCRs were found in blood more often at tumor resection than at routine follow-up.

The receptor was isolated from a female donor with early-stage non-small cell lung cancer. Material: PBMCs, obtained at follow-up. The V and J genes are TRBV6-1 and TRBJ2-2; D gene: possibly TRBD2, on 6 matching bases. The CDR3 region has the sequence CASSGWDLPNTGELFF. The DNA sequence is as follows: TGTGCCAGCAGTGGATGGGACTTACCGAACACCGGGGAGCTGTTTTTT.